These 4 T cell receptor beta chains were sequenced from one sample in a study of radiotherapy plus CTLA-4 blockade in lung cancer. Libraries were prepared by immunoSEQ multiplex PCR; TCRdb keeps only in-frame clonotypes and omits some of them. The data contain approximately 81,000 clones, around 81% of them singletons. Sequencing was performed on peripheral blood, taken from a patient treated with radiotherapy plus ipilimumab. These receptors all come from a human donor with non-small cell lung cancer who had a partial response to radiotherapy plus ipilimumab. Some clones in this sample may be carry-over from other donors' samples.

In this sample, this clone turned up a few times. The junction departs from germline at one end; a sequencing error may be responsible. J is TRBJ2-2 and V is TRBV27, with D possibly being TRBD2 (5 bases). Germline CDR1 reads MNHEY; CDR2 reads SMNVEV (reference sequence). CDR3 size: 14 residues. CDR3 residues: CASSRQDEHRGAVF. For the CDR3, the DNA is TGTGCCAGCAGTCGGCAGGACGAACACCGGGGAGCTGTTTTT.

The CDR3 loop is CASSGPVLGGMNTEAFF. CDR3 DNA: TGTGCCAGCAGCGGGCCCGTTTTAGGGGGCATGAACACTGAAGCTTTCTTT. The chain recombines TRBV9 with TRBJ1-1; 7 positions agree with TRBD1. V lost 3 bases, J lost 0 bases, and 11 bases stayed unmatched. The CDR3 is made up of 17 amino acids. The germline CDR1 and CDR2 sequences are SGDLS and YYNGEE.

J is TRBJ1-1 and V is TRBV6-5, with unresolved D. The germline CDR1 and CDR2 sequences are MNHEY and SVGAGI. V gave up 5 bases and J gave up 8 bases, with 12 bases separating them. The CDR3 runs to 12 residues. The CDR3: CASSPLIEEAFF. CDR3 in DNA: TGTGCCAGCAGTCCCCTCATAGAAGAAGCTTTCTTT.

This chain links TRBV7-3 with TRBJ2-1, with TRBD2 matching over 8 bases. Trimming took 9 bases from V and 1 from J; bases not matched to a gene: 5. CDR1 and CDR2 from the germline V gene are SGHTA and FQGTGA. The CDR3 is 14 amino acids. CDR3 sequence reads: CASSAGGSYNEQFF. The CDR3 region has the DNA TGTGCCAGTTCGGCGGGAGGATCCTACAATGAGCAGTTCTTC.